Listed here are 15 T cell receptor beta chains from one sample, sequenced in a study of T cell responses to AZD1222 COVID-19 vaccine. Sequencing was performed with immunoSEQ multiplex PCR; in TCRdb, only in-frame clones are kept and a portion is missing. The table records around 140,000 clones, 85% to 95% of them present only once. Sequencing was performed on peripheral blood, taken after recovery from COVID-19. The receptors stem from an adult who had recovered from COVID-19.

The chain links TRBV11-2 to TRBJ2-3; D is uncertain. Germline CDR1 is SGHAT and CDR2 is FQNNGV. The CDR3 totals 14 residues. V dropped 5 bases and J dropped 4 bases, with 13 bases sitting between them. CDR3 in amino acids: CASSREQGPDTQYF. CDR3 sequence (DNA): TGTGCCAGCAGCCGCGAACAAGGACCAGATACGCAGTATTTT.

J is TRBJ2-5 and V is TRBV10-3; TRBD2 is a possible D gene (6 bases). The CDR3 is 15 residues long. Trimming removed 11 bases from V and 2 bases from J, with 21 bases in between. Germline CDR1 reads ENHRY; CDR2 reads SYGVKD. CDR3 DNA: TGTGCCTCGGGTGGAACGGCGGGACCTCAAGAGACCCAGTACTTC. Protein sequence: CASGGTAGPQETQYF.

This clone was detected a few times. The chain couples TRBV28 to TRBJ1-6; TRBD1 might be the D (6 bases). The length of the CDR3 is 15 residues. Trimming shortened V by 7 bases and J by 7 bases, and 17 bases separated the two germline ends. Looked up from germline, CDR1 is MDHEN and CDR2 is SYDVKM. The CDR3, as DNA: TGTGCCAGCACCTCAGCCACAGGGCTCAATTCACCCCTCCACTTT. It encodes CASTSATGLNSPLHF.

J is TRBJ1-3 and V is TRBV7-6; a possible D gene is TRBD1 (6 bases). Trimming stripped 4 bases from V and 2 bases from J, with 15 bases between. This CDR3 contains 16 residues. Germline lookup yields CDR1 SGHVS and CDR2 FNYEAQ. This CDR3 reads CASSSTSGVPGNTIYF. CDR3 coding DNA: TGTGCCAGCAGCTCTACCTCAGGGGTTCCTGGAAACACCATATATTTT.

J is TRBJ1-2 and V is TRBV5-1; no definite D call. The length of the CDR3 is 14 residues. Germline V gives CDR1 SGHRS, CDR2 YFSETQ. V was pared by 0 bases and J by 4 bases, with 10 bases between. In DNA, the CDR3 is TGCGCCAGCAGCTTGGGACCGGGAGGCTATGGCTACACCTTC. Residues: CASSLGPGGYGYTF.

This clone was picked up a small number of times. This chain joins TRBV3-1 (or the pseudogene TRBV3-2) and TRBJ2-1, with TRBD2 as a possible D gene (5 bases). CDR3 length equals 15 residues. CDR1 and CDR2 from the germline V gene are LGHDT and YNNKEL (reference sequence). Trimming pared 0 bases from V and 9 bases from J, leaving 15 bases between. The CDR3 coding sequence is TGTGCCAGCAGCCAAGATCCGGTTAGCGTGAGTGAGCAGTTCTTC. Its protein product is CASSQDPVSVSEQFF.

The J gene is TRBJ1-4, the V gene TRBV19; 9 bases are shared with TRBD1. CDR1 is LNHDA and CDR2 is SQIVND in the germline V gene (reference sequence). The CDR3 covers 14 residues. Trimming at V came to 3 bases and at J to 8 bases, leaving 4 bases not matched to a gene. The CDR3 nucleotides read TGTGCCAGTAGTATCCGGGACAGGGACGAAAAACTGTTTTTT. This codes for CASSIRDRDEKLFF. Based on the CDR3 plus reference TRBV19 and TRBJ1-4, the full variable domain is DGGITQSPKYLFRKEGQNVTLSCEQNLNHDAMYWYRQDPGQGLRLIYYSQIVNDFQKGDIAEGYSVSREKKESFPLTVTSAQKNPTAFYLCASSIRDRDEKLFFGSGTQLSVL.

This clone showed up just once. The chain carries TRBV5-1 and TRBJ2-7, with 12 positions matching TRBD2. V gave up 4 bases and J gave up 5 bases; unmatched junction bases: 10. Germline V gene lookup returns CDR1 SGHRS and CDR2 YFSETQ. The length of the CDR3 is 16 residues. The CDR3 is CASSPTLAGGRDEQYF. As DNA, the CDR3 is TGCGCCAGCAGCCCCACTCTAGCGGGAGGGCGAGACGAGCAGTACTTC.

The chain uses TRBV28 and TRBJ1-3; no reliable D call. Per the germline V gene, CDR1 is MDHEN and CDR2 is SYDVKM. Trimming shortened V by 8 bases and J by 4 bases, and 9 bases separated the two germline ends. The CDR3 has 12 amino acids. CDR3 sequence reads: CASGGLGNTIYF. DNA for the CDR3: TGTGCCAGCGGCGGCCTAGGAAACACCATATATTTT.

The chain combines TRBV10-3 with TRBJ2-7, with D perhaps TRBD1 (6 bases). V was shortened by 2 bases and J by 4 bases, with 15 bases between the two germline ends. The CDR3 sequence is 15 residues long. From germline, CDR1 is ENHRY and CDR2 SYGVKD. DNA of the CDR3: TGTGCCATCAGTGAGGTTGACAGGCGATCATACGAGCAGTACTTC. Protein: CAISEVDRRSYEQYF.

The gene calls are TRBV5-1 and TRBJ2-7; 7 bases map to TRBD1. The CDR3 is 13 amino acids. Germline trimming cut 3 bases from V and 0 bases from J; bases unmatched to any gene: 0. The germline CDR1 and CDR2 sequences are SGHRS and YFSETQ. The CDR3 DNA reads TGCGCCAGCAGCTGGGACAGCTCCTACGAGCAGTACTTC. This encodes CASSWDSSYEQYF.

The chain joins TRBV6-5 to TRBJ2-3; 8 nucleotides align to TRBD2. Germline lookup yields CDR1 MNHEY and CDR2 SVGAGI. The CDR3 has 15 amino acids. The V gene end was trimmed by 6 bases and the J gene end by 4 bases; junction bases not matched to a gene: 9. CDR3 sequence: CASRVSGARADTQYF. The CDR3 nucleotides are TGTGCCAGCAGAGTTAGCGGGGCGAGGGCAGATACGCAGTATTTT.

This rearrangement joins TRBV12-3 or TRBV12-4 to TRBJ1-1; 8 positions agree with TRBD1. V was clipped by 6 bases and J by 6 bases; unmatched bases: 6. The CDR3 is 13 residues long. CDR3 amino acids: CASRSGTGSEAFF. In DNA form, the CDR3 reads TGTGCCAGCAGGTCCGGGACAGGATCTGAAGCTTTCTTT.

V and J are TRBV28 and TRBJ1-3; TRBD1 matches at 7 bases. The germline V gene has CDR1 MDHEN and CDR2 SYDVKM. The CDR3 runs 19 residues. The V segment lost 5 bases and the J segment 0 bases; nucleotides outside the gene matches: 16. The CDR3, as DNA: TGTGCCAGCAGTCCATTAAGGGACAGCCTCCATTCCTCTGGAAACACCATATATTTT. Translating it yields CASSPLRDSLHSSGNTIYF.

The rearrangement uses TRBV18 and TRBJ2-1; unclear D gene. CDR3 size: 15 residues. V lost 0 bases, J lost 1 base, and 7 bases lay in between. Germline V gene data show CDR1 as KGHSH and CDR2 as LQKENI. The DNA for the CDR3 is TGTGCCAGCTCACCACCAGCCAGGTCCTACAATGAGCAGTTCTTC. Translation: CASSPPARSYNEQFF.